This TCR beta chain emerged from a study of T cell repertoires in cytomegalovirus infection. As for the study in general: Through public TCR beta signatures, both CMV infection and matching HLA type were indicated. Findings and caveats of the study: Public TCR beta family frequency separated CMV-and-HLA carriers, including in an independent cohort. The ex vivo response was dominated by HLA-C-restricted CMV-specific TCR beta clonotypes.

This clonotype was seen more than once but under ten times. Antigen specificity is unknown. TCRdb re-analysed the reads in MiXCR, keeping a single row per CDR3 protein. In the table there are some 300,000 distinct CDR3 sequences, around 15% of which are singletons. Germline loops: CDR1 SGHTA, CDR2 FQGTGA. The CDR3 loop spans 15 amino acids. Deletions cut 4 bases from V and 9 bases from J, with 16 bases between. This chain uses TRBV7-3 with TRBJ1-6, with D possibly matching TRBD1 (6 bases). The sample comprised PBMCs. This sequence was found in a human donor in good health (CMV status not recorded). Some clones in this sample may be carry-over from other donors' samples. The CDR3 DNA follows: TGTGCCAGCAGCTCCGGGAATAAGGGGGGTTCACCCCTCCACTTT. Translating it yields CASSSGNKGGSPLHF.